What follows is one T cell receptor beta chain and its context. Its antigen is not known. These data are taken from a study of Tregs in tolerant kidney transplant recipients. Findings and limits, study-wide: Tregs expanded with activated donor B cells seemed most donor-specific. Nucleotide sequences could not be compared across some patients' samples due to primer changes.

Produced via immunoSEQ multiplex PCR; TCRdb's table is partial and in-frame only. This repertoire comprises 25,000 to 35,000 clones; its ten largest clones make up 1.8%. Related graft donors supplied nonmyeloablative bone marrow transplants, and mixed chimerism was transient. The material sequenced was CD4+ T cells from blood (PBMCs), taken 24 months after the transplant. The clonotype was recovered from a human patient who received a combined kidney and bone marrow transplant. Among the T cells, some may be from the graft donor.

CDR3 protein: CASSITPQGAHYGYTF. The CDR3 bases that were read are TGTGCCAGTAGTATAACCCCACAGGGGGCTCACTATGGC. This sequence joins TRBV19 and TRBJ1-2; 9 bases agree with TRBD1. The read terminates 3 residues before the CDR3 end, so the remaining end is supplied by the germline J gene. Trimming at V came to 2 bases and at J to 3 bases, leaving 7 bases not matched to a gene. This CDR3 is 16 amino acids long. CDR1 is LNHDA, CDR2 SQIVND, per germline (reference sequence).